The 2 T cell receptor beta chains presented below share a single source sample, sequenced in a study of T cells in localized non-small cell lung cancer. Here immunoSEQ multiplex PCR was the method, and the copy in TCRdb shows in-frame clones only, minus some. The sample contains 25,000 to 35,000 clones, 88% of which appear only once. Sequences were derived from peripheral blood, sampled before any cancer treatment. These TCRs come from a female donor at least 60 years old with stage III squamous cell lung carcinoma.

This clone occurred once. V and J are TRBV28 and TRBJ2-5; TRBD1 or TRBD2 may be the D gene (6 bases each). Trimming cost V 3 bases and J 2 bases, with 13 bases left between them. The CDR3 runs to 15 residues. From germline, CDR1 is MDHEN and CDR2 SYDVKM. The CDR3 coding sequence is TGTGCCAGCAGTTTGGGGGGCAGCATGCAAGAGACCCAGTACTTC. Its translation: CASSLGGSMQETQYF.

The chain carries TRBV7-1 and TRBJ2-6; possible D gene TRBD1, 5 bases. TRBV7-1 is labeled an ORF, and its function is uncertain. The ends were cut back, 5 bases at V and 5 bases at J, with 22 bases in the middle. The CDR3 totals 18 residues. CDR3 in amino acids: CASSRCRRGQSRANVLTF. CDR3 sequence (DNA): TGTGCCAGCAGCAGGTGTAGACGAGGACAAAGTCGGGCCAACGTCCTGACTTTC.